These 10 T cell receptor beta chains share one sample of origin, sequenced in a study of cytomegalovirus exposure and HLA in healthy donors. The PCR had 60 Vbeta and 13 Jbeta primers. Clones were sequenced by immunoSEQ multiplex PCR, and TCRdb holds only the in-frame ones, with some missing. The sample includes around 150,000 clones, under 70% of them seen just once. Sequenced: PBMCs. The receptors were gathered from a young man in good health and CMV-seropositive.

V is TRBV6-1 and J is TRBJ2-7; the match to TRBD2 covers 8 bases. The CDR3 has 13 residues. Germline CDR1 and CDR2: MNHNS and SASEGT. The V gene end was trimmed by 7 bases and the J gene end by 6 bases; junction bases not matched to a gene: 8. The CDR3 coding sequence is TGTGCCAGCAAGGCGGGAGGAGGGCCCGAGCAGTACTTC. It yields the protein CASKAGGGPEQYF.

The chain joins TRBV19 to TRBJ1-3; a weak D match, TRBD1 (6 bases). The CDR3 contains 15 residues. Trimming left V 5 bases short and J 0 bases short, with 11 bases between. Germline CDR1 reads LNHDA; CDR2 reads SQIVND (reference sequence). The CDR3 coding sequence is TGTGCCAGTAGTGTCGGACAGTTCTCTGGAAACACCATATATTTT. Residues: CASSVGQFSGNTIYF.

The chain uses TRBV4-1 and TRBJ2-7, with 9 bases aligning to TRBD2. The CDR3 is made up of 17 amino acids. Germline trimming cut 1 base from V and 0 bases from J; bases unmatched to any gene: 7. Germline values: CDR1 MGHRA, CDR2 YSYEKL. This CDR3 reads CASSQVLTSGSSYEQYF. The CDR3 DNA reads as TGCGCCAGCAGCCAAGTCTTGACTAGCGGAAGCTCCTACGAGCAGTACTTC.

The chain carries TRBV7-9 and TRBJ2-3; possible D gene TRBD2, 5 bases. Germline loops: CDR1 SEHNR, CDR2 FQNEAQ (reference sequence). The CDR3 runs 13 residues. Trimming stripped 6 bases from V and 1 base from J, with 8 bases between. The CDR3 DNA reads as TGTGCCAGCAGGCAGGAGGGCACAGATACGCAGTATTTT. It yields the protein CASRQEGTDTQYF.

The J gene is TRBJ2-1, the V gene TRBV7-2; 9 bases map to TRBD1. Unmatched junction bases numbered 5, after V lost 5 bases and J lost 3 bases. The CDR3 consists of 15 residues. CDR1 SGHTA and CDR2 FQGNSA come from the germline V gene. The DNA for the CDR3 is TGTGCCAGCAGCCCGACAGGGGGAAACTACAATGAGCAGTTCTTC. It yields the protein CASSPTGGNYNEQFF.

The chain is built from TRBV29-1 and TRBJ1-2; D is unresolved. The CDR3 is 13 amino acids. Germline CDR1 SQVTM, CDR2 ANQGSEA. V was clipped by 4 bases and J by 3 bases, with 12 bases between them. CDR3: CSVGAATYYGYTF. The DNA for the CDR3 is TGCAGCGTTGGGGCAGCCACATACTATGGCTACACCTTC. Variable domain in full (rest from reference TRBV29-1 and TRBJ1-2): SAVISQKPSRDICQRGTSLTIQCQVDSQVTMMFWYRQQPGQSLTLIATANQGSEATYESGFVIDKFPISRPNLTFSTLTVSNMSPEDSSIYLCSVGAATYYGYTFGSGTRLTVV.

The V and J genes are TRBV2 and TRBJ2-1; D not certain. Trimming pared 10 bases from V and 7 bases from J, leaving 8 bases between. The germline CDR1 and CDR2 sequences are SNHLY and FYNNEI. The CDR3 is 10 residues long. CDR3 sequence reads: CATSRNEQFF. The CDR3 region has the DNA TGTGCCACCTCTAGAAATGAGCAGTTCTTC. Drawing the rest from reference TRBV2 and TRBJ2-1, the complete variable domain is EPEVTQTPSHQVTQMGQEVILRCVPISNHLYFYWYRQILGQKVEFLVSFYNNEISEKSEIFDDQFSVERPDGSNFTLKIRSTKLEDSAMYFCATSRNEQFFGPGTRLTVL.

J is TRBJ1-2 and V is TRBV18; 7 positions match TRBD1. CDR1 and CDR2 (germline): KGHSH, LQKENI. This CDR3 spans 13 amino acids. V lost 1 base and J lost 8; bases outside the gene matches: 4. The DNA for the CDR3 is TGTGCCAGCTCACCACAAGGGACAGAGGGCTACACCTTC. Translated, it gives CASSPQGTEGYTF.

This chain uses TRBV5-1 with TRBJ2-5; the D gene is possibly TRBD1 (5 bases). Trimming took 6 bases from V and 5 from J, leaving 20 bases between them. Germline V lookup: CDR1 SGHRS, CDR2 YFSETQ. The CDR3 spans 15 residues. The CDR3 region has the DNA TGCGCCAGCATACCTGGGCAGGGTTTTGGGGAGACCCAGTACTTC. Amino acids: CASIPGQGFGETQYF.

The chain combines TRBV7-9 with TRBJ2-2; weak D call: TRBD2 (6 bases). V lost 3 bases to trimming and J lost 6 bases, with 17 bases between them. The CDR3 length is 16 residues. Germline CDR1 and CDR2: SEHNR and FQNEAQ (reference sequence). CDR3 sequence (DNA): TGTGCCAGCAGCTTTCCTCAGGCGGGACCGGCCGGGGAGCTGTTTTTT. Protein sequence: CASSFPQAGPAGELFF.